This TCR beta chain was recovered during a study of early T cells in non-severe SARS-CoV-2 infection. The V gene lost 1 base and the J gene lost 1 base, with 7 bases spanning the gap. This CDR3 comprises 14 residues. Per the germline V gene, CDR1 is SGHVS and CDR2 is FNYEAQ. This clonotype was counted many times. TCRdb reprocessed the 5' RACE reads with MiXCR, giving one entry per CDR3 protein. The sample has 36,000 or so distinct CDR3 sequences; 4% to 5% are singletons. The genes are TRBV7-6 and TRBJ1-1; no firm D call. What was sequenced was whole blood. The TCR originated in an adult who was a healthcare worker with PCR-confirmed SARS-CoV-2 infection or an uninfected control (not recorded which). CDR3 protein: CASSLDLGNTEAFF. In DNA form, the CDR3 reads TGTGCCAGCAGCTTAGATCTAGGGAACACTGAAGCTTTCTTT. Filled out from reference TRBV7-6 and TRBJ1-1, the complete variable domain reads GAGVSQSPRYKVTKRGQDVALRCDPISGHVSLYWYRQALGQGPEFLTYFNYEAQQDKSGLPNDRFSAERPEGSISTLTIQRTEQRDSAMYRCASSLDLGNTEAFFGQGTRLTVV.